These 28 T cell receptor beta chains originate from one sample sequenced in a study of blood T cell repertoires in COVID-19. Some clones are missing from TCRdb's copy, which holds only in-frame ones; the method was immunoSEQ multiplex PCR. In the table there are approximately 270,000 clones, roughly 85% of which are singletons. The sample was PBMCs or T cells enriched from blood (not recorded which). The receptors stem from a woman aged 30 to 39 who had recovered from COVID-19.

The chain has TRBV9 and TRBJ1-3, with D unclear. CDR1 SGDLS and CDR2 YYNGEE come from the germline V gene. Between the trimmed V and J ends, which lost 3 bases and 2 bases, there was a span of 6 bases. The CDR3 is made up of 13 amino acids. CDR3 DNA sequence: TGTGCCAGCAGCGACGGGGCTGGAAACACCATATATTTT. Residues: CASSDGAGNTIYF.

The J gene is TRBJ2-3, the V gene TRBV11-2; 12 bases align to TRBD2. This CDR3 contains 19 residues. V trimming: 0 bases; J trimming: 1 base; junction bases outside the gene matches: 8. Germline values: CDR1 SGHAT, CDR2 FQNNGV. CDR3 sequence reads: CASSLDLTSGRRGTDTQYF. CDR3 nucleotide sequence: TGTGCCAGCAGCTTAGATCTTACTAGCGGGAGGAGGGGCACAGATACGCAGTATTTT.

On this clone: Different DNA sequences within this sample yield the same CDR3. The chain combines TRBV9 with TRBJ2-7, with D maybe TRBD1 (6 bases). This CDR3 has 14 amino acids. From germline, CDR1 is SGDLS and CDR2 YYNGEE. Deletions cut 3 bases from V and 4 bases from J, with 14 bases between. DNA of the CDR3: TGTGCCAGCAGCGCCACAGGACAGACTTACGAGCAGTACTTC. This gives the protein CASSATGQTYEQYF.

On this clone itself: The junction departs from germline at one end; a sequencing error may be responsible. The chain carries TRBV28 and TRBJ2-2, with D unresolved. The germline CDR1 and CDR2 sequences are MDHEN and SYDVKM. This CDR3 spans 14 amino acids. CDR3 coding DNA: TGTGCCAGCATTTTACGACACCGCACCGGGGAGCTGTTTTTT. It specifies CASILRHRTGELFF. The full variable domain, in which reference TRBV28 and TRBJ2-2 provide the parts outside the CDR3, is DVKVTQSSRYLVKRTGEKVFLECVQDMDHENMFWYRQDPGLGLRLIYFSYDVKMKEKGDIPEGYSVSREKKERFSLILESASTNQTSMYLCASILRHRTGELFFGEGSRLTVL.

The V call is TRBV5-1, the J call TRBJ1-1, with TRBD1 matching over 7 bases. The length of the CDR3 is 14 residues. Per the germline V gene, CDR1 is SGHRS and CDR2 is YFSETQ. The V gene end was trimmed by 3 bases and the J gene end by 1 base; junction bases not matched to a gene: 3. The CDR3 bases are TGCGCCAGCAGCTGGGACAGTCGGAACACTGAAGCTTTCTTT. Translating gives CASSWDSRNTEAFF.

The chain uses TRBV6-5 and TRBJ1-6; D not certain. The germline V gene has CDR1 MNHEY and CDR2 SVGAGI. The CDR3 is 13 residues long. V gave up 6 bases and J gave up 8 bases, with 11 bases separating them. This CDR3 reads CASSKSRYSPLHF. Here the CDR3 DNA reads TGTGCCAGCAGCAAATCTAGGTATTCACCCCTCCACTTT.

This chain joins TRBV10-2 and TRBJ2-7; D is possibly TRBD1 (6 bases). CDR3 length: 13 amino acids. V dropped 10 bases and J dropped 3 bases, with 16 bases sitting between them. Germline V CDR1 and CDR2: WSHSY, SAAADI. DNA for the CDR3: TGCGCCACCACCGCCGGACAGAACTACGAGCAGTACTTC. It is translated as CATTAGQNYEQYF.

The rearrangement uses TRBV23-1 and TRBJ2-3; D perhaps matches TRBD2 (6 bases). TRBV23-1 is sorted into the ORF group, with uncertain function. V was clipped by 5 bases and J by 4 bases, with 10 bases between them. CDR3 size: 13 residues. The CDR3 loop reads CASSSPGADTQYF. In DNA form, the CDR3 reads TGCGCCAGCAGTTCCCCGGGGGCAGATACGCAGTATTTT.

CDR3 protein: CASSSGGLSGNTIYF. The CDR3, as DNA: TGTGCCAGCAGTTCAGGGGGCCTCTCTGGAAACACCATATATTTT. The chain uses TRBV6-5 and TRBJ1-3; 8 bases fit TRBD1. The V segment lost 4 bases and the J segment 0 bases; nucleotides outside the gene matches: 2. This CDR3 contains 15 residues. The germline CDR1 and CDR2 sequences are MNHEY and SVGAGI.

The V gene is TRBV11-2, the J gene TRBJ1-5, with TRBD1 matching over 8 bases. V was clipped by 5 bases and J by 10 bases; unmatched bases: 10. This CDR3 region has 14 residues. From germline, CDR1 is SGHAT and CDR2 FQNNGV. The CDR3 nucleotides read TGTGCCAGCAGCCCCAGGACAGGGCGGGACCCCCAGCATTTT. The encoded protein is CASSPRTGRDPQHF.

This chain connects TRBV19 to TRBJ2-3; 7 bases agree with TRBD2. V lost 3 bases, J lost 4 bases, and 13 bases stayed unmatched. Germline values: CDR1 LNHDA, CDR2 SQIVND (reference sequence). The CDR3 runs to 17 residues. The chain's CDR3 is CASSISYGRAEPDTQYF. CDR3 bases: TGTGCCAGTAGTATTTCTTATGGGAGGGCAGAACCAGATACGCAGTATTTT. Drawing the rest from reference TRBV19 and TRBJ2-3, the complete variable domain is DGGITQSPKYLFRKEGQNVTLSCEQNLNHDAMYWYRQDPGQGLRLIYYSQIVNDFQKGDIAEGYSVSREKKESFPLTVTSAQKNPTAFYLCASSISYGRAEPDTQYFGPGTRLTVL.

The CDR3 DNA reads TGTGCCAGCAGCAAATTTAGCGATACGCAGTATTTT. Its protein product is CASSKFSDTQYF. The chain is built from TRBV11-2 and TRBJ2-3; no clear D gene. V was clipped by 5 bases and J by 6 bases, with 9 bases between them. The germline CDR1 and CDR2 sequences are SGHAT and FQNNGV. The CDR3 spans 12 residues.

The chain joins TRBV28 to TRBJ1-1, with 9 bases matching TRBD1. This CDR3 contains 15 residues. V shed 4 bases, J shed 4 bases, and the junction held 7 bases outside the gene matches. Germline V CDR1 and CDR2: MDHEN, SYDVKM. The CDR3, as DNA: TGTGCCAGCAGTTGGCTACAGGGGGCTGGCACTGAAGCTTTCTTT. Translated, it gives CASSWLQGAGTEAFF.

The CDR3: CASSEFSGGSGSDTQYF. As DNA, the CDR3 is TGTGCCAGCAGTGAATTTAGTGGGGGGTCGGGATCAGATACGCAGTATTTT. This chain links TRBV2 with TRBJ2-3; D might be TRBD2 (6 bases). The V end was cut by 2 bases, the J end by 4 bases, with 19 bases between. Looked up from germline, CDR1 is SNHLY and CDR2 is FYNNEI. This CDR3 contains 17 residues.

This clone was seen only a few times. V and J are TRBV18 and TRBJ2-1; D is unresolved. In germline, CDR1 is KGHSH, CDR2 LQKENI. V shed 1 base and J shed 0 bases, with 7 bases lying between them. The CDR3 is 15 residues long. CDR3 nucleotides: TGTGCCAGCTCACCACTCGTTAGCTCCTACAATGAGCAGTTCTTC. It is translated as CASSPLVSSYNEQFF.

The J gene is TRBJ2-3, the V gene TRBV2; D is ambiguous. The germline V and J ends were trimmed by 0 bases and 1 base, with 17 bases remaining between them. The germline V gene has CDR1 SNHLY and CDR2 FYNNEI. The CDR3 has 18 residues. CDR3 protein: CASSEALLSSLRTDTQYF. For the CDR3, the DNA is TGTGCCAGCAGTGAAGCGCTCCTATCGTCCCTTCGCACAGATACGCAGTATTTT.

The CDR3 is CASRGGRNEKLFF. The CDR3 region has the DNA TGCGCCAGCAGGGGGGGAAGAAATGAAAAACTGTTTTTT. The chain uses TRBV5-1 and TRBJ1-4, with a tentative D call TRBD1 (5 bases). The CDR3 runs to 13 residues. Trimming took 5 bases from V and 5 from J, leaving 10 bases between them. Germline CDR1 reads SGHRS; CDR2 reads YFSETQ.

CDR3 loop: CASSPYRVGNTEAFF. In nucleotides, the CDR3 is TGTGCCAGCTCACCATACAGGGTAGGGAACACTGAAGCTTTCTTT. This chain uses TRBV18 with TRBJ1-1; possible D gene TRBD1, 6 bases. The CDR3 runs 15 residues. The germline V and J ends were trimmed by 2 bases and 1 base, with 11 bases remaining between them. Germline CDR1 is KGHSH and CDR2 is LQKENI.

The chain recombines TRBV28 with TRBJ2-5; 7 positions match TRBD1. Germline-derived CDR1 and CDR2 are MDHEN and SYDVKM. The trim removed 3 bases at V and 5 bases at J, leaving 6 bases unmatched. This CDR3 has 14 residues. The CDR3 is CASSFHRGWETQYF. CDR3 in DNA: TGTGCCAGCAGTTTTCACAGGGGTTGGGAGACCCAGTACTTC. Variable domain in full (rest from reference TRBV28 and TRBJ2-5): DVKVTQSSRYLVKRTGEKVFLECVQDMDHENMFWYRQDPGLGLRLIYFSYDVKMKEKGDIPEGYSVSREKKERFSLILESASTNQTSMYLCASSFHRGWETQYFGPGTRLLVL.

This clone has a handful of counts. This sequence joins TRBV3-1 (or the pseudogene TRBV3-2) and TRBJ1-1; the D gene is possibly TRBD1 (5 bases). V lost 4 bases and J 3 bases, leaving 12 bases between the germline ends. CDR1 is LGHDT and CDR2 is YNNKEL in the germline V gene (reference sequence). The CDR3 has 14 amino acids. In DNA form, the CDR3 reads TGTGCCAGCAGCCCCCTTGGCAGGGACACTGAAGCTTTCTTT. Protein product: CASSPLGRDTEAFF.

V usage is TRBV30 and J usage is TRBJ1-5; no firm D call. Trimming removed 1 base at V and 3 bases at J, with 10 bases between. This CDR3 contains 14 residues. CDR1 is GTSNPN and CDR2 is SVGIG in the germline V gene (reference sequence). The CDR3 spells CAWSGYSINQPQHF. CDR3 DNA sequence: TGTGCCTGGAGTGGATACAGTATCAATCAGCCCCAGCATTTT.

This chain links TRBV18 with TRBJ1-2, with no clear D. The CDR3 totals 15 residues. V was cut by 2 bases and J by 8 bases, with 18 bases left in between. Germline assignment: CDR1 KGHSH and CDR2 LQKENI. CDR3 in amino acids: CASSPVAEVGGGYTF. The CDR3 bases are TGTGCCAGCTCACCAGTGGCAGAGGTAGGAGGCGGCTACACCTTC.

The J gene is TRBJ1-4, the V gene TRBV28, with 7 bases aligning to TRBD1. Looked up from germline, CDR1 is MDHEN and CDR2 is SYDVKM. The CDR3 contains 15 residues. Trimming at V came to 7 bases and at J to 8 bases, leaving 13 bases not matched to a gene. DNA of the CDR3: TGTGCCAGCACCTTCTTGGGACAGCGTCGGGAAAAACTGTTTTTT. It translates to CASTFLGQRREKLFF.

This clone has just one count. The rearrangement links TRBV5-4 to TRBJ2-7, with unresolved D. The CDR3 is 11 amino acids. Trimming took off 3 bases at V and 4 bases at J, with 5 bases between the two ends. From germline, CDR1 is SGHNT and CDR2 YYREEE (reference sequence). The chain's CDR3 is CASSSQYEQYF. Here the CDR3 DNA reads TGTGCCAGCAGCTCCCAGTACGAGCAGTACTTC. The full variable domain, its missing parts supplied by reference TRBV5-4 and TRBJ2-7, is ETGVTQSPTHLIKTRGQQVTLRCSSQSGHNTVSWYQQALGQGPQFIFQYYREEENGRGNFPPRFSGLQFPNYSSELNVNALELDDSALYLCASSSQYEQYFGPGTRLTVT.

V is TRBV28 and J is TRBJ2-7; weak D call: TRBD2 (6 bases). CDR3 size: 12 residues. Germline lookup yields CDR1 MDHEN and CDR2 SYDVKM. V dropped 11 bases and J dropped 4 bases, with 15 bases sitting between them. The CDR3 sequence: CAHAGFGYEQYF. In DNA form, the CDR3 reads TGTGCCCATGCGGGGTTCGGGTACGAGCAGTACTTC.

The chain couples TRBV19 to TRBJ1-1; a possible D gene is TRBD1 (6 bases). With 7 bases removed from V and 6 bases from J, the gap between germline ends came to 15 bases. Germline values: CDR1 LNHDA, CDR2 SQIVND (reference sequence). The CDR3 spans 13 residues. Here the CDR3 reads CASTFLDSSEAFF. As DNA, the CDR3 is TGTGCCAGTACTTTCTTGGACAGCTCTGAAGCTTTCTTT.

This sequence joins TRBV30 and TRBJ1-1; D gene ambiguous. From germline, CDR1 is GTSNPN and CDR2 SVGIG (reference sequence). V lost 1 base to trimming and J lost 6 bases, with 9 bases between them. The length of the CDR3 is 12 residues. This chain's CDR3 is CAWSDGLSEAFF. For the CDR3, the DNA is TGTGCCTGGAGTGATGGGCTATCTGAAGCTTTCTTT.

J is TRBJ2-5 and V is TRBV28, with D maybe TRBD1 (7 bases). V shed 6 bases and J shed 3 bases, with 17 bases lying between them. The germline CDR1 and CDR2 sequences are MDHEN and SYDVKM. The CDR3 has 15 residues. Written as DNA, the CDR3 is TGTGCCAGCAGGAACGGAGGAGGGGGCGAAGAGACCCAGTACTTC. This sequence encodes CASRNGGGGEETQYF.